A selection of T cell receptor beta chains follows, all from one sample in a study of blood T cell repertoires in COVID-19. Profiling relied on immunoSEQ multiplex PCR, and the TCRdb table lists in-frame clones only, not all of them. The data contain over 300,000 clones, 83% of them singletons. What was sequenced was peripheral blood. These receptors came from a woman aged 45-65 years with acute or convalescent COVID-19. The conserved cysteine and the conserved F or W are not part of the CDR3 here.

j_call v_call cdr3_aa
TRBJ1-2 TRBV6-6 ASSSGTEYYGYT
TRBJ2-3 TRBV5-1 ASRYGLGIADTQY
TRBJ1-2 TRBV18 ASSPGSPYGYT
TRBJ1-2 TRBV30 AWSVSTAGGYT
TRBJ1-6 TRBV29-1 SVGGGNSPLH
TRBJ1-5 TRBV9 ASSVSGTGDQPQH
TRBJ2-2 TRBV5-1 ASSPGQTTGELF
TRBJ2-5 TRBV7-2 ASSSGQGTETQY
TRBJ2-5 TRBV7-2 ASSRGRVEETQY
TRBJ2-3 TRBV6-5 ASRPDTYTDTQY
TRBJ1-6 TRBV6-5 AIRTGPSPLH
TRBJ1-3 TRBV6-4 ASSDSSRDRTDTSSGNTIY
TRBJ2-5 TRBV7-9 ASSSRTVEETQY
TRBJ1-1 TRBV7-2 ASSLGSGQNTEAF